This T cell receptor (beta chain) was recorded in a study of blood T cell repertoires in COVID-19. About the study: Acute-phase and convalescent COVID-19 samples originated in the United States, Italy and Spain. In each case, the material was cDNA or gDNA derived from T cells, B-cell-depleted T cells, or PBMCs.

This table comes from immunoSEQ multiplex PCR, and its TCRdb copy is limited to in-frame clones, with some not included. The repertoire holds about 170,000 clones, roughly 84% seen once, with 2.5% to 3.5% in the top ten. V dropped 2 bases and J dropped 5 bases, with 16 bases sitting between them. This CDR3 spans 15 amino acids. The V gene's germline CDR1 is KGHSH and CDR2 LQKENI. This chain joins TRBV18 and TRBJ2-7, with D possibly TRBD1 on 8 matching bases. The sequenced sample was peripheral blood. The clonotype was recovered from a woman in her sixties with acute or convalescent COVID-19. Written as DNA, the CDR3 is TGTGCCAGCTCACCAAGAAACAGGGGGAGGGACGAGCAGTACTTC. Translating it yields CASSPRNRGRDEQYF.